The clone carrying this TCR beta chain was detected once. One end of the junction fails to match germline, which may point to a read error. This sample stems from a study of T cells in Graves' hyperthyroidism and ophthalmopathy. CDR1 KGHDR and CDR2 SFDVKD come from the germline V gene. The CDR3 covers 15 residues. TCR beta CDR3 region amplification was performed from RNA transcripts. HTBI primers were used for first-round RT-PCR of the TCR CDR3. In TCRdb, the multiplex PCR reads were re-called with MiXCR into one record per CDR3 protein. The table has under 700,000 distinct CDR3 sequences, roughly 50% seen once.

The gene calls are TRBV24-1 and TRBJ2-5, with no clear D. This clonotype was sampled from a woman in her late teens or twenties with Graves' hyperthyroidism. The specimen was peripheral blood or thyroid tissue (not recorded which). CDR3 in amino acids: CASSYSLGRQETQYF. The CDR3, as DNA: TGTGCCAGCAGTTACTCACTGGGCAGACAAGAGACCCAGTACTTC.